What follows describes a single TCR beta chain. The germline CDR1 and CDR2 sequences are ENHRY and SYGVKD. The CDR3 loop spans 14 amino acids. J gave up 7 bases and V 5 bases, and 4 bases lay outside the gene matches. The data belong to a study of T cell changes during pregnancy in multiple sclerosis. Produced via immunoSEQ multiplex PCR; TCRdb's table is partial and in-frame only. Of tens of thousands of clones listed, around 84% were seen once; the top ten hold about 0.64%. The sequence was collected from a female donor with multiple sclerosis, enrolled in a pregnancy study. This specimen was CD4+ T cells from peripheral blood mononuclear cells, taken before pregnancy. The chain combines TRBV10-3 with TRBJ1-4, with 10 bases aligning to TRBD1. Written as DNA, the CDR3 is TGTGCCATCAGTCTGGACAGGGGGTCTGAAAAACTGTTTTTT. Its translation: CAISLDRGSEKLFF.